A single sample gave rise to the 27 T cell receptor beta chains below, sequenced in a study of cytomegalovirus exposure and HLA in healthy donors (dated by TCRdb to 2017 to 2019). The receptor library was made with the immunoSEQ multiplex PCR assay. TCRdb took this table from immuneACCESS and kept in-frame rearrangements with V and J called. Such tables lack part of the clones; where checked against another copy, unresolved V genes explain under half of the gap, and the rest is unexplained. In this sample the table shows over 50,000 clones, nearly 95% of which occur a single time. The ten largest make up less than 6% of the sample. The sequenced sample was PBMCs. These receptors came from a man younger than 35 in good health and CMV-seropositive.

The V gene is TRBV6-1, the J gene TRBJ2-7; D is perhaps TRBD2 (5 bases). V lost 3 bases, J lost 3 bases, and 15 bases lay in between. This CDR3 region has 15 residues. Germline values: CDR1 MNHNS, CDR2 SASEGT. For the CDR3, the DNA is TGTGCCAGCAGTGATAATTTACAGACTATCTACGAGCAGTACTTC. It yields the protein CASSDNLQTIYEQYF.

V gene TRBV4-1 combines with J gene TRBJ2-7; D is unresolved. Trimming shortened V by 5 bases and J by 1 base, and 12 bases separated the two germline ends. The CDR3 runs 14 residues. Germline CDR1 reads MGHRA; CDR2 reads YSYEKL. Here the CDR3 reads CASSYDSTSYEQYF. The CDR3 coding sequence is TGCGCCAGCAGCTATGACTCCACTTCCTACGAGCAGTACTTC.

This clone was observed a single time. The gene calls are TRBV7-9 and TRBJ2-1; 12 bases align to TRBD2. CDR3 size: 18 residues. The V gene's germline CDR1 is SEHNR and CDR2 FQNEAQ (reference sequence). Trimming removed 3 bases from V and 8 bases from J; junction bases left unmatched: 14. The CDR3 DNA reads as TGTGCCAGCAGCTTCCCCAGCAGACTAGCGGGAGCTCGCGATGAGCAGTTCTTC. Protein sequence: CASSFPSRLAGARDEQFF.

As to this clone: The limits of the CDR3 on the DNA are not certain, so only TCRdb's listed CDR3 is given. V usage is TRBV28 and J usage is TRBJ2-4; the table's D call TRBD2 went unverified against the DNA. Germline V lookup: CDR1 MDHEN, CDR2 SYDVKM. The CDR3 is 16 residues long, ends included. The CDR3 sequence is CASSSSGLPNNYIQYF.

This clone was recorded once. The V and J genes are TRBV5-1 and TRBJ2-1; 7 nucleotides match TRBD2. This CDR3 contains 15 residues. V was clipped by 4 bases and J by 4 bases; unmatched bases: 8. Germline V gives CDR1 SGHRS, CDR2 YFSETQ. The CDR3 DNA reads as TGCGCCAGCAGCACCGGACTAGTGAATTACAATGAGCAGTTCTTC. As protein: CASSTGLVNYNEQFF.

This clone has only one observation. This chain uses TRBV2 with TRBJ2-7; D is unresolved. This CDR3 is 14 amino acids long. With 2 bases removed from V and 3 bases from J, the gap between germline ends came to 11 bases. Looked up from germline, CDR1 is SNHLY and CDR2 is FYNNEI. The CDR3 DNA reads as TGTGCCAGCAGTGAATTCGCAGGCCGCTACGAGCAGTACTTC. Residues: CASSEFAGRYEQYF.

The chain is built from TRBV7-9 and TRBJ2-3; the D gene is possibly TRBD2 (5 bases). V was pared by 4 bases and J by 5 bases, with 13 bases between. CDR1 and CDR2 from the germline V gene are SEHNR and FQNEAQ (reference sequence). This CDR3 has 14 residues. The CDR3 is CASSWKEDVDTQYF. CDR3 nucleotide sequence: TGTGCCAGCAGCTGGAAGGAGGATGTAGATACGCAGTATTTT. Using reference TRBV7-9 and TRBJ2-3 for the parts outside the CDR3, the full variable domain is DTGVSQNPRHKITKRGQNVTFRCDPISEHNRLYWYRQTLGQGPEFLTYFQNEAQLEKSRLLSDRFSAERPKGSFSTLEIQRTEQGDSAMYLCASSWKEDVDTQYFGPGTRLTVL.

The rearrangement uses TRBV5-1 and TRBJ2-7; TRBD2 matches at 9 bases. Germline CDR1 is SGHRS and CDR2 is YFSETQ. The CDR3 is 17 residues long. The J segment lost 5 bases and the V segment lost 2 bases, leaving 14 bases of the junction unmatched. Here the CDR3 DNA reads TGCGCCAGCAGCTTTAGCGGGAGTTTGGTGAGTCAGGACGAGCAGTACTTC. Translation gives CASSFSGSLVSQDEQYF.

The chain combines TRBV11-1 with TRBJ2-7; TRBD1 aligns across 9 bases. In germline, CDR1 is SGHAT, CDR2 FQDESV (reference sequence). V was pared by 5 bases and J by 6 bases, with 8 bases of the junction left unmatched. The length of the CDR3 is 14 residues. The CDR3 DNA follows: TGTGCCAGCAGCCCCTGGGACAGGGAGAGCGAGCAGTACTTC. Amino acid sequence: CASSPWDRESEQYF.

The chain couples TRBV10-3 to TRBJ2-3; 13 nucleotides line up with TRBD2. The CDR3 spans 18 residues. Germline V gene sequence: CDR1 ENHRY, CDR2 SYGVKD. Trimming removed 4 bases from V and 0 bases from J; junction bases left unmatched: 7. In DNA, the CDR3 is TGTGCCATCAGTGGGGGACTAGCGGGACGTACTAGCACAGATACGCAGTATTTT. Amino acids: CAISGGLAGRTSTDTQYF.

This chain connects TRBV4-2 to TRBJ1-1; 8 bases are shared with TRBD1. Germline V CDR1 and CDR2: LGHNA, YNFKEQ. CDR3 size: 13 residues. V lost 6 bases to trimming and J lost 4 bases; unmatched junction nucleotides: 4. The CDR3 reads CASRPTGATEAFF. The DNA for the CDR3 is TGTGCCAGCAGGCCGACAGGGGCCACTGAAGCTTTCTTT.

The V and J genes are TRBV6-5 and TRBJ2-7; 10 nucleotides align to TRBD1. V lost 10 bases, J lost 6 bases, and 9 bases stayed unmatched. The CDR3 extends over 13 amino acids. CDR1 and CDR2 (germline): MNHEY, SVGAGI. The CDR3: CATTTGGLSEQYF. In DNA form, the CDR3 reads TGTGCCACCACGACAGGGGGCCTGTCCGAGCAGTACTTC.

CDR3 in amino acids: CASSLTGGNEQFF. The CDR3 nucleotides read TGTGCCAGCAGCTTGACAGGGGGCAATGAGCAGTTCTTC. J is TRBJ2-1 and V is TRBV5-6; 8 bases line up with TRBD1. The length of the CDR3 is 13 residues. CDR1 and CDR2 (germline): SGHDT, YYEEEE. V gave up 1 base and J gave up 6 bases; unmatched junction bases: 0. Combining the CDR3 with reference TRBV5-6 and TRBJ2-1 gives the whole variable domain DAGVTQSPTHLIKTRGQQVTLRCSPKSGHDTVSWYQQALGQGPQFIFQYYEEEERQRGNFPDRFSGHQFPNYSSELNVNALLLGDSALYLCASSLTGGNEQFFGPGTRLTVL.

This clone is a singleton in its sample. The chain carries TRBV19 and TRBJ2-7, with D possibly matching TRBD1 (6 bases). CDR1 is LNHDA, CDR2 SQIVND, per germline (reference sequence). V dropped 6 bases and J dropped 0 bases, with 15 bases sitting between them. The CDR3 sequence is 15 residues long. CDR3 residues: CASSVIRTASYEQYF. The CDR3 DNA follows: TGTGCCAGTAGCGTAATAAGGACAGCCTCCTACGAGCAGTACTTC.

This chain connects TRBV11-3 to TRBJ2-2; no firm D call. The ends were cut back, 1 base at V and 0 bases at J, with 9 bases in the middle. The CDR3 sequence is 16 residues long. The germline V gene encodes CDR1 SGHNT and CDR2 YENEEA. The CDR3 spells CASSLVLAANTGELFF. CDR3 DNA: TGTGCCAGCAGCTTAGTGCTCGCAGCGAACACCGGGGAGCTGTTTTTT.

The chain carries TRBV7-2 and TRBJ2-7; perhaps TRBD2 as D (5 bases). The CDR3 sequence is 15 residues long. V was shortened by 1 base and J by 0 bases, with 10 bases between the two germline ends. Per germline, CDR1 SGHTA and CDR2 FQGNSA. The CDR3 nucleotides read TGTGCCAGCAGCTTAGGCTTAGCGAGCTCCTACGAGCAGTACTTC. It specifies CASSLGLASSYEQYF.

This clone showed up just a few times. This chain joins TRBV6-4 and TRBJ2-3; TRBD2 is a possible D gene (5 bases). V was cut by 6 bases and J by 0 bases, with 13 bases left in between. This CDR3 is built from 15 residues. From germline, CDR1 is MRHNA and CDR2 SNTAGT. CDR3 nucleotides: TGTGCCAGCAGCCCCGAGGCGGGCAGCACAGATACGCAGTATTTT. The encoded protein is CASSPEAGSTDTQYF.

The chain is built from TRBV5-1 and TRBJ2-5; TRBD2 might be the D (6 bases). The CDR3 runs 12 residues. Germline V gives CDR1 SGHRS, CDR2 YFSETQ. V was trimmed by 2 bases and J by 8 bases, leaving 10 bases between them. In DNA, the CDR3 is TGCGCCAGCAGCTTACACGGGGGTACCCAGTACTTC. It yields the protein CASSLHGGTQYF.

The chain combines TRBV5-1 with TRBJ2-7; 9 bases are shared with TRBD2. CDR1 and CDR2 from the germline V gene are SGHRS and YFSETQ. With V trimmed by 0 bases and J by 3 bases, 4 bases remained unmatched. The CDR3 runs 15 residues. This chain's CDR3 is CASSLEASGIYEQYF. CDR3 DNA sequence: TGCGCCAGCAGCTTGGAGGCTAGCGGGATCTACGAGCAGTACTTC.

The chain links TRBV4-1 to TRBJ1-5, with unresolved D. V gave up 2 bases and J gave up 0 bases, with 8 bases separating them. The germline gives CDR1 MGHRA, CDR2 YSYEKL. The length of the CDR3 is 15 residues. CDR3: CASSQRGVSNQPQHF. The CDR3 DNA sequence: TGCGCCAGCAGCCAACGAGGAGTTAGCAATCAGCCCCAGCATTTT.

This clone showed up just a few times. CDR3 amino acids: CAWRGTGIETQYF. CDR3 in DNA: TGTGCCTGGAGGGGCACAGGGATAGAGACCCAGTACTTC. The V gene is TRBV30, the J gene TRBJ2-5; TRBD1 is a possible D gene (6 bases). This CDR3 spans 13 amino acids. V lost 3 bases to trimming and J lost 4 bases, with 12 bases between them. The V gene's germline CDR1 is GTSNPN and CDR2 SVGIG (reference sequence).

The CDR3 DNA reads TGCAGCGTTAAACCCGGACAGGAGCAGTTCTTC. Its translation is CSVKPGQEQFF. The genes are TRBV29-1 and TRBJ2-1, with TRBD1 as a possible D gene (6 bases). The CDR3 covers 11 residues. Germline V gives CDR1 SQVTM, CDR2 ANQGSEA. Trimming took 5 bases from V and 10 from J, leaving 12 bases between them.

For the CDR3, the DNA is TGCGCCAGCAGCTCCGCACTACTTACTAGCGGGATGGGAAACGAGCAGTACTTC. Translation: CASSSALLTSGMGNEQYF. V is TRBV5-1 and J is TRBJ2-7; 10 nucleotides line up with TRBD2. V lost 3 bases to trimming and J lost 5 bases; unmatched junction nucleotides: 17. This CDR3 comprises 18 residues. Germline CDR1 reads SGHRS; CDR2 reads YFSETQ.

With respect to this clone: Compared with germline, one end of the junction differs, possibly owing to a read error. The chain joins TRBV20-1 to TRBJ2-7, with D tentatively TRBD1 (6 bases). The CDR3 spans 8 residues. Germline loops: CDR1 DFQATT, CDR2 SNEGSKA (reference sequence). The CDR3: CSTDRFLF. The DNA of the CDR3 is TGCAGTACCGACAGGTTCTTGTTC.

The V gene is TRBV6-5, the J gene TRBJ2-7, with 7 bases aligning to TRBD1. Trimming cost V 6 bases and J 2 bases; bases outside gene matches: 10. This CDR3 spans 15 amino acids. Germline loops: CDR1 MNHEY, CDR2 SVGAGI. Here the CDR3 reads CASRSYGTATYEQYF. The CDR3 coding sequence is TGTGCCAGCAGGTCTTACGGGACAGCTACCTACGAGCAGTACTTC.

The rearrangement links TRBV19 to TRBJ1-4; D may be TRBD1 (5 bases). CDR1 and CDR2 (germline): LNHDA, SQIVND (reference sequence). Trimming removed 8 bases at V and 0 bases at J, with 13 bases between. This CDR3 comprises 15 residues. DNA for the CDR3: TGTGCCAGTCTCCCGTCAGGGACAACTAATGAAAAACTGTTTTTT. It encodes CASLPSGTTNEKLFF.

The chain is built from TRBV28 and TRBJ2-1; 7 nucleotides align to TRBD2. The CDR3 extends over 14 amino acids. CDR1 is MDHEN, CDR2 SYDVKM, per germline. The V and J ends lost 3 bases and 10 bases, in that order; junction bases with no gene match: 9. Here the CDR3 reads CASSFMGEGREQFF. The CDR3 region has the DNA TGTGCCAGCAGTTTCATGGGGGAGGGCCGGGAGCAGTTCTTC. Combining the CDR3 with reference TRBV28 and TRBJ2-1 gives the whole variable domain DVKVTQSSRYLVKRTGEKVFLECVQDMDHENMFWYRQDPGLGLRLIYFSYDVKMKEKGDIPEGYSVSREKKERFSLILESASTNQTSMYLCASSFMGEGREQFFGPGTRLTVL.